This entry lists 5 T cell receptor beta chains sequenced from one sample in a study of T cells in Graves' hyperthyroidism and ophthalmopathy. TCR beta CDR3 regions were amplified from RNA. HTBI primers were employed in a first-round RT-PCR of the TCR CDR3. Each CDR3 protein gets one entry after TCRdb re-called the multiplex PCR reads with MiXCR. The top ten clones hold 7.5% to 8% of a sample with fewer than 550,000 distinct CDR3 sequences, 15% to 18% of them seen once. The sequenced sample was blood. Receptor source: a woman aged 18 to 35 with Graves' hyperthyroidism.

This clonotype was detected ten times or more. The genes are TRBV19 and TRBJ1-2; a possible D gene is TRBD1 (5 bases). Germline CDR1 and CDR2: LNHDA and SQIVND (reference sequence). The CDR3 runs to 14 residues. V lost 3 bases and J lost 8, with 16 bases in between. The CDR3 DNA sequence: TGTGCCAGTAGTATCGGGCGGCAGGGCGGAGGCTACACCTTC. It codes for CASSIGRQGGGYTF. The full variable domain, rest sourced from reference TRBV19 and TRBJ1-2, is DGGITQSPKYLFRKEGQNVTLSCEQNLNHDAMYWYRQDPGQGLRLIYYSQIVNDFQKGDIAEGYSVSREKKESFPLTVTSAQKNPTAFYLCASSIGRQGGGYTFGSGTRLTVV.

This clonotype was seen repeatedly, ten times or more. This chain uses TRBV6-1 with TRBJ2-7, with D perhaps TRBD1 or TRBD2 (5 bases each). Germline V lookup: CDR1 MNHNS, CDR2 SASEGT. V shed 7 bases and J shed 0 bases, with 13 bases lying between them. The CDR3 consists of 14 residues. The CDR3 region has the DNA TGTGCCAGCACCCTCGAGGGGAACTCCTACGAGCAGTACTTC. This encodes CASTLEGNSYEQYF.

This clonotype was observed once. J is TRBJ2-5 and V is TRBV5-4; perhaps TRBD2 as D (6 bases). This CDR3 contains 14 residues. Trimming left V 4 bases short and J 7 bases short, with 17 bases between. Germline V gives CDR1 SGHNT, CDR2 YYREEE (reference sequence). CDR3 amino acids: CASSDGTQARTQYF. The DNA for the CDR3 is TGTGCCAGCAGCGACGGGACTCAGGCGCGGACCCAGTACTTC.

This clonotype was detected many times. The chain joins TRBV28 to TRBJ1-5; no reliable D call. Germline-derived CDR1 and CDR2 are MDHEN and SYDVKM. V gave up 3 bases and J gave up 0 bases, with 9 bases separating them. This CDR3 is 15 amino acids long. The CDR3 sequence: CASSFGAYSNQPQHF. CDR3 coding DNA: TGTGCCAGCAGTTTCGGAGCATATAGCAATCAGCCCCAGCATTTT.

This clonotype was detected many times. This sequence joins TRBV20-1 and TRBJ2-5; D might be TRBD2 (5 bases). Germline V gives CDR1 DFQATT, CDR2 SNEGSKA (reference sequence). The CDR3 runs to 14 residues. V gave up 6 bases and J gave up 2 bases, with 16 bases separating them. In nucleotides, the CDR3 is TGCAGTGCACATAGCGCGTCGGGGCAAGAGACCCAGTACTTC. Protein: CSAHSASGQETQYF.